These 18 T cell receptor beta chains originate from one sample sequenced in a study of cytomegalovirus exposure and HLA in healthy donors. PCR primers comprised 60 Vbeta and 13 Jbeta primers. Assay: immunoSEQ multiplex PCR; the TCRdb copy retains only in-frame clones and omits some. The table records hundreds of thousands of clones, roughly 80% of them present only once. The sequenced material came from PBMCs. The receptors were gathered from a man aged 35 to 55 in good health and CMV-seronegative.

The V call is TRBV11-2, the J call TRBJ2-5; the D is unclear. CDR1 and CDR2 from the germline V gene are SGHAT and FQNNGV. Trimming removed 1 base from V and 10 bases from J, with 10 bases in between. CDR3 length equals 12 residues. The CDR3: CASSLGQIGQYF. CDR3 in DNA: TGTGCCAGCAGCTTAGGTCAGATTGGCCAGTACTTC.

This clone occurred a few times. This CDR3 is also generated by other DNA sequences in the sample. The gene calls are TRBV7-9 and TRBJ2-1; TRBD1 is a possible D gene (6 bases). Germline CDR1 reads SEHNR; CDR2 reads FQNEAQ (reference sequence). The CDR3 sequence is 12 residues long. V was trimmed by 5 bases and J by 7 bases, leaving 9 bases between them. CDR3 DNA: TGTGCCAGCAGCAGCACAGGGAATGAGCAGTTCTTC. It codes for CASSSTGNEQFF.

This clone has only a few counts. The chain uses TRBV30 and TRBJ1-1; D gene ambiguous. V was clipped by 2 bases and J by 3 bases, with 7 bases between them. The CDR3 is 12 residues long. Germline lookup yields CDR1 GTSNPN and CDR2 SVGIG (reference sequence). The DNA of the CDR3 is TGTGCCTGGAGTCCCTCGTACACTGAAGCTTTCTTT. Residues: CAWSPSYTEAFF.

The CDR3 bases are TGTGCCAGCAGCGTAGACGCAGTGGGCCGGGGGACTGAAGCTTTCTTT. Translated: CASSVDAVGRGTEAFF. The chain links TRBV9 to TRBJ1-1; tentative D call: TRBD1 (5 bases). The V gene lost 0 bases and the J gene lost 5 bases, with 17 bases spanning the gap. In germline, CDR1 is SGDLS, CDR2 YYNGEE. This CDR3 has 16 residues.

This clone was counted a single time. The V and J genes are TRBV28 and TRBJ2-2, with TRBD2 identical over 7 bases. This CDR3 region has 14 residues. Unmatched junction bases numbered 6, after V lost 7 bases and J lost 4 bases. CDR1 is MDHEN and CDR2 is SYDVKM in the germline V gene. CDR3 bases: TGTGCCAGCATGGGGGGGGGAAGCACCGGGGAGCTGTTTTTT. Its translation: CASMGGGSTGELFF. The whole variable domain, filled in from reference TRBV28 and TRBJ2-2, reads DVKVTQSSRYLVKRTGEKVFLECVQDMDHENMFWYRQDPGLGLRLIYFSYDVKMKEKGDIPEGYSVSREKKERFSLILESASTNQTSMYLCASMGGGSTGELFFGEGSRLTVL.

This chain joins TRBV20-1 and TRBJ1-1; D gene ambiguous. V was shortened by 8 bases and J by 2 bases, with 9 bases between the two germline ends. The CDR3 sequence is 11 residues long. Germline lookup yields CDR1 DFQATT and CDR2 SNEGSKA (reference sequence). The CDR3: CSIMANTEAFF. The DNA of the CDR3 is TGCAGTATAATGGCCAACACTGAAGCTTTCTTT.

This clone was counted between two and nine times. Relative to the germline gene, one junction end is altered; a read error may explain this. This sequence joins TRBV7-9 and TRBJ2-7, with D maybe TRBD2 (6 bases). From germline, CDR1 is SEHNR and CDR2 FQNEAQ (reference sequence). The CDR3 totals 16 residues. CDR3 residues: CSSSSSEGRGPYEQYF. Written as DNA, the CDR3 is TGTTCCAGCAGCTCGTCGGAGGGTAGAGGGCCCTACGAGCAGTACTTC. Full variable domain (missing parts from reference TRBV7-9 and TRBJ2-7): DTGVSQNPRHKITKRGQNVTFRCDPISEHNRLYWYRQTLGQGPEFLTYFQNEAQLEKSRLLSDRFSAERPKGSFSTLEIQRTEQGDSAMYLCSSSSSEGRGPYEQYFGPGTRLTVT.

This sequence joins TRBV19 and TRBJ1-5; D might be TRBD1 (6 bases). V lost 1 base and J lost 6, with 16 bases in between. Germline CDR1 reads LNHDA; CDR2 reads SQIVND (reference sequence). This CDR3 region has 16 residues. CDR3 DNA: TGTGCCAGTAGTATAGCCCAGGGGATTTTGAGTCAGCCCCAGCATTTT. It translates to CASSIAQGILSQPQHF.

The rearrangement uses TRBV27 and TRBJ1-4, with TRBD1 matching 10 bases. CDR3 length equals 20 residues. The V gene end was trimmed by 5 bases and the J gene end by 0 bases; junction bases not matched to a gene: 15. The germline gives CDR1 MNHEY, CDR2 SMNVEV (reference sequence). The CDR3 is CASSPIYPGQGRATNEKLFF. CDR3 DNA sequence: TGTGCCAGCAGTCCTATATATCCGGGACAGGGGAGGGCAACTAATGAAAAACTGTTTTTT.

This clone showed up just a few times. This sequence joins TRBV19 and TRBJ1-1; 7 bases fit TRBD1. The CDR3 runs 14 residues. Losses at the gene ends were 6 bases for V and 1 base for J; bases not matched to a gene: 5. CDR1 LNHDA and CDR2 SQIVND come from the germline V gene (reference sequence). CDR3 sequence (DNA): TGTGCCAGTAGCCAAGGGACAGCGAACACTGAAGCTTTCTTT. This encodes CASSQGTANTEAFF.

This chain uses TRBV4-1 with TRBJ2-5, with TRBD2 identical over 10 bases. CDR1 and CDR2 from the germline V gene are MGHRA and YSYEKL. The V and J ends lost 1 base and 4 bases, in that order; junction bases with no gene match: 3. The CDR3 length is 15 residues. The CDR3: CASSQGPSGRETQYF. The CDR3, as DNA: TGCGCCAGCAGCCAAGGGCCTAGCGGGAGAGAGACCCAGTACTTC.

V usage is TRBV4-3 and J usage is TRBJ2-2, with D perhaps matching TRBD2 (5 bases). Trimming pared 0 bases from V and 8 bases from J, leaving 16 bases between. Germline V gives CDR1 LGHNA, CDR2 YSLEER. The CDR3 consists of 16 residues. CDR3: CASSQDGGPPAGELFF. The CDR3 nucleotides read TGCGCCAGCAGCCAAGATGGAGGACCCCCGGCGGGGGAGCTGTTTTTT.

The chain recombines TRBV30 with TRBJ1-5, with D hard to call. The CDR3 runs to 14 residues. Trimming took off 2 bases at V and 1 base at J, with 9 bases between the two ends. CDR1 and CDR2 (germline): GTSNPN, SVGIG (reference sequence). CDR3 amino acids: CAWSLHLSNQPQHF. The CDR3 DNA follows: TGTGCCTGGAGTCTCCACCTAAGCAATCAGCCCCAGCATTTT.

The chain recombines TRBV11-2 with TRBJ2-5, with TRBD1 matching over 9 bases. The last part of the DNA fits TRBJ2-7 better; the J call may be wrong. Germline CDR1 and CDR2: SGHAT and FQNNGV. CDR3 length equals 14 residues. The DNA of the CDR3 is TGTGCCAGCAGCTTAGTACAGGGGGCATACGAGCAGTACTTC. Translating gives CASSLVQGAYEQYF.

This clone occurred a few times. CDR3 in amino acids: CASSRTSGYTGELFF. CDR3 bases: TGTGCCAGCAGCCGGACTAGCGGGTACACCGGGGAGCTGTTTTTT. The chain combines TRBV7-2 with TRBJ2-2, with 11 bases matching TRBD2. Germline CDR1 SGHTA, CDR2 FQGNSA. The V segment lost 5 bases and the J segment 3 bases; nucleotides outside the gene matches: 2. The CDR3 runs to 15 residues. Together with reference TRBV7-2 and TRBJ2-2, the CDR3 gives the full variable domain: GAGVSQSPSNKVTEKGKDVELRCDPISGHTALYWYRQSLGQGLEFLIYFQGNSAPDKSGLPSDRFSAERTGGSVSTLTIQRTQQEDSAVYLCASSRTSGYTGELFFGEGSRLTVL.

The chain has TRBV5-4 and TRBJ2-1; TRBD1 matches 7 bases. Trimming took 4 bases from V and 4 from J; bases not matched to a gene: 5. This CDR3 contains 14 residues. Germline V gene sequence: CDR1 SGHNT, CDR2 YYREEE (reference sequence). This CDR3 reads CASSRQGVYNEQFF. In DNA form, the CDR3 reads TGTGCCAGCAGCCGACAGGGCGTTTACAATGAGCAGTTCTTC.

The chain employs TRBV12-5 and TRBJ2-2; possible D gene TRBD2, 5 bases. Germline values: CDR1 LGHNT, CDR2 FRNRAP. This CDR3 spans 14 amino acids. The V end lost 4 bases, the J end lost 7 bases, and 13 bases lay between the germline ends. CDR3 sequence (DNA): TGTGCTAGTGGTTCACGAGGAGCGGTCGGGGAGCTGTTTTTT. It is translated as CASGSRGAVGELFF.

In its sample, this clone was seen a few times. The chain uses TRBV5-8 and TRBJ1-2, with 7 bases identical to TRBD1. Germline trimming cut 4 bases from V and 0 bases from J; bases unmatched to any gene: 6. The germline V gene has CDR1 SGHTS and CDR2 YDEGEE. The CDR3 is made up of 15 amino acids. The CDR3 here is CASSRGTVSNYGYTF. The CDR3 nucleotides read TGTGCCAGCAGCCGAGGGACAGTGTCTAACTATGGCTACACCTTC.